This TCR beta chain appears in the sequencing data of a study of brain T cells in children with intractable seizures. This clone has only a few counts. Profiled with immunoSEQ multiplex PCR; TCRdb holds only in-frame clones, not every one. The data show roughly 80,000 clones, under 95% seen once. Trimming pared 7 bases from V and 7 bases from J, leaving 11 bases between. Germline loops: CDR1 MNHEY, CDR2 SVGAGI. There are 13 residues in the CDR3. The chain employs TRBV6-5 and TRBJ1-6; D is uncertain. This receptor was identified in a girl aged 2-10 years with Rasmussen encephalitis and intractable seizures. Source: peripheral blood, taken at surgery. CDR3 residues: CASISGPNSPLHF. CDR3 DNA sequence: TGTGCCAGCATTTCAGGTCCAAATTCACCCCTCCACTTT.